This T cell receptor beta chain was found in a study of blood T cell repertoires in COVID-19. Study-wide background: The samples span acute and convalescent COVID-19 from the United States, Italy and Spain. T cells, B-cell-depleted T cells, or PBMCs provided the cDNA or gDNA that served as material.

Looked up from germline, CDR1 is SGDLS and CDR2 is YYNGEE. V was shortened by 1 base and J by 7 bases, with 12 bases between the two germline ends. The CDR3 extends over 14 amino acids. Study processing details: Amplification with reference gene primers provided the estimates of nucleated cell counts. Libraries were prepared by immunoSEQ multiplex PCR; TCRdb keeps only in-frame clonotypes and omits some of them. Clonal size and the V and J genes are those of that table, whereas D and trimming came from the DNA. The sample contains under 150,000 clones, about 91% of which appear only once. The chain recombines TRBV9 with TRBJ1-5, with D hard to call. Sequencing used peripheral blood. The sequence came from a human donor in a cohort sampled during active COVID-19. The DNA of the CDR3 is TGTGCCAGCAGCGTAATGGGAGAAGGGCAGCCCCAGCATTTT. Its translation: CASSVMGEGQPQHF.